This TCR beta chain was profiled in a study of cytomegalovirus exposure and HLA in healthy donors. With 60 Vbeta and 13 Jbeta primers, the PCR was carried out. Assay used: immunoSEQ multiplex PCR; TCRdb lists only in-frame clones, some missing. This repertoire shows approximately 90,000 clones, roughly 79% found once; its top ten account for about 1.4%. This clone was detected only a few times. Its cognate antigen is unknown. Whole-study findings and limits: Accurate predictions that matched the HLA-A and HLA-B alleles of most subjects were reportedly made from TCR beta sequences. Available immune exposure information covered CMV serostatus only. In a later analysis, around 18,000 TCR beta sequences were associated with HLA alleles at 0.05 false discovery rate. Donors were assumed by presence/absence analyses to have roughly uniform sequencing depth.

There are 13 residues in the CDR3. From germline, CDR1 is MNHNS and CDR2 SASEGT. With 6 bases removed from V and 7 bases from J, the gap between germline ends came to 13 bases. V gene TRBV6-1 combines with J gene TRBJ1-5, with D uncertain. The clonotype was recovered from a male donor in good health and CMV-seronegative. Sequencing was carried out using PBMCs. Written as DNA, the CDR3 is TGTGCCAGCAGCCCTGAGATGAAGCAGCCCCAGCATTTT. It is translated as CASSPEMKQPQHF.